This T cell receptor beta chain was recorded in a study of a mutant IDH1 vaccine in newly diagnosed glioma. As for the study in general: The first vaccination came 4-6 weeks after radiotherapy alone, or with temozolomide cycles. Sex among treated patients split about 62% male, roughly 38% female; mean age was roughly 40 years. Patients' prior therapy spanned radiotherapy, temozolomide, or both; most underwent both. Overall study results and limits: Researchers report vaccine-induced immune responses in just under 95% of patients.

This table comes from immunoSEQ multiplex PCR, and its TCRdb copy is limited to in-frame clones, with some not included. This sample has approximately 76,000 clones; roughly nine tenths occur once, and the top ten carry under 0.6%. Time point given: week 5, during vaccination. Vaccinated patients received 300 ug of mutant IDH1 20-mer peptide per dose, with topical imiquimod. As concerns this clone: Its cognate antigen is unknown.

The V end lost 2 bases, the J end lost 2 bases, and 13 bases lay between the germline ends. The length of the CDR3 is 15 residues. Germline CDR1 is MNHNY and CDR2 is SVGAGI (reference sequence). The receptor was derived from a woman in her fifties or sixties with glioma. The material sequenced was PBMCs, taken from a glioma patient whose treatment included an IDH1 peptide vaccine. The V call is TRBV6-6, the J call TRBJ2-7, with D perhaps TRBD1 or TRBD2 (5 bases each). The CDR3 is CASSYGTAVPYEQYF. In nucleotides, the CDR3 is TGTGCCAGCAGTTACGGGACCGCAGTTCCCTACGAGCAGTACTTC.